This T cell receptor (beta chain) was captured by sequencing in a study of T cell responses to AZD1222 COVID-19 vaccine. Clones were read by immunoSEQ multiplex PCR, and TCRdb kept only the in-frame ones, dropping some. There are under 80,000 clones in the sample; about 87% occur only once, and around 21% lies in the top ten. The CDR3 loop spans 15 amino acids. V dropped 6 bases and J dropped 2; count of bases not matched to a gene: 7. The V gene's germline CDR1 is SQVTM and CDR2 ANQGSEA. The sequenced sample was peripheral blood, obtained on day 0 of AZD1222 vaccination. This clonotype was obtained from an adult in good health. The rearrangement links TRBV29-1 to TRBJ1-4; TRBD1 matches at 9 bases. CDR3 amino acids: CSVGLQGATNEKLFF. The CDR3 nucleotides are TGCAGCGTGGGACTACAGGGGGCGACTAATGAAAAACTGTTTTTT.